This T cell receptor (beta chain) was recorded in a study of radiotherapy plus CTLA-4 blockade in lung cancer. Turning to the study itself: Objective responses emerged in roughly a sixth of patients, and 30% to 40% attained disease control.

Generated by immunoSEQ multiplex PCR, the TCRdb table keeps only in-frame clones and is missing some. The table lists 14,000 to 15,000 clones, 72% of them singletons. Chemo-refractory metastatic non-small-cell lung cancer patients received focal radiation with ipilimumab CTLA-4 blockade. The germline CDR1 and CDR2 sequences are SGHTS and YDEGEE. The ends lost 3 bases at V and 10 bases at J; junction bases unmatched: 6. The CDR3 covers 13 residues. The sample here was peripheral blood, taken from a patient treated with radiotherapy plus ipilimumab. The origin of this receptor is a human donor with non-small cell lung cancer whose response to radiotherapy plus ipilimumab could not be evaluated. This rearrangement joins TRBV5-8 to TRBJ1-4; 7 bases agree with TRBD1. The CDR3 DNA sequence: TGTGCCAGCAGCTACCGGGACAGACCAAAACTGTTTTTT. Residues: CASSYRDRPKLFF.